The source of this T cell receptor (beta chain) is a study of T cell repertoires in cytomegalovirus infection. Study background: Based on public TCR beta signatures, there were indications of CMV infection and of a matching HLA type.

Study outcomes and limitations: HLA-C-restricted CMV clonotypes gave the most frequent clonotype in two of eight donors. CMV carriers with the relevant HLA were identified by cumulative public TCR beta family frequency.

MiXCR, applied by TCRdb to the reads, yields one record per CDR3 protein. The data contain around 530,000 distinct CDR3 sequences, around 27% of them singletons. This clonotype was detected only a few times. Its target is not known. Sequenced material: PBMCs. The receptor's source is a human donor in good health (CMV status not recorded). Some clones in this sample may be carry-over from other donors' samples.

The CDR3: CSAIEDGYTF. The CDR3 coding sequence is TGCAGTGCTATCGAGGATGGCTACACCTTC. The J gene is TRBJ1-2, the V gene TRBV20-1; no clear D. In germline, CDR1 is DFQATT, CDR2 SNEGSKA (reference sequence). The germline V and J ends were trimmed by 4 bases and 6 bases, with 6 bases remaining between them. The CDR3 runs to 10 residues.